This record looks at one TCR beta chain sequence and its context. These data originate in a study of blood T cell repertoires in COVID-19. Clones were sequenced by immunoSEQ multiplex PCR, and TCRdb holds only the in-frame ones, with some missing. Among around 58,000 clones listed, roughly 88% were seen once. The CDR3 is made up of 14 amino acids. V was pared by 2 bases and J by 1 base, with 1 base of the junction left unmatched. Germline CDR1 is SGDLS and CDR2 is YYNGEE. This TCR was sampled from a woman between 55 and 75 years old with COVID-19, enrolled during active disease. Sequencing was done on a sample of peripheral blood. The chain couples TRBV9 to TRBJ2-5, with 8 positions matching TRBD2. The CDR3 coding sequence is TGTGCCAGCAGCGTGACTAGCGTCCAAGAGACCCAGTACTTC. It translates to CASSVTSVQETQYF. Based on the CDR3 plus reference TRBV9 and TRBJ2-5, the full variable domain is DSGVTQTPKHLITATGQRVTLRCSPRSGDLSVYWYQQSLDQGLQFLIQYYNGEERAKGNILERFSAQQFPDLHSELNLSSLELGDSALYFCASSVTSVQETQYFGPGTRLLVL.